The T cell receptor beta chain described here comes from a study of T-cell memory formation after mild COVID-19. Trimming shortened V by 4 bases and J by 5 bases, and 15 bases separated the two germline ends. The CDR3 spans 14 residues. From germline, CDR1 is SGHRS and CDR2 YFSETQ. Each CDR3 protein is one row after TCRdb ran MiXCR on the 5' RACE reads. This repertoire shows about 470,000 distinct CDR3 sequences, around a sixth found once; its top ten account for approximately 13%. This receptor was identified in an adult woman who had mild COVID-19 (a few samples of this study predate the infection). Cell type and time point are not known. The J gene is TRBJ1-1, the V gene TRBV5-1; D is possibly TRBD1 (5 bases). Sequenced material: PBMCs or a T cell subset sorted from them (not recorded which). The CDR3 nucleotides read TGCGCCAGCAGCCAATCCGCCAGGGCGACTGAAGCTTTCTTT. Translated, it gives CASSQSARATEAFF.